This T cell receptor (beta chain) was recovered during a study of blood T cell repertoires in COVID-19. Study-level background: Both acute and convalescent COVID-19 samples were obtained from the United States, Italy and Spain. The analysed material was cDNA or gDNA that came from T cells, B-cell-depleted T cells, or PBMCs.

Per the original methods: Estimates of nucleated cell counts were drawn from the amplification of reference gene primers. Repertoires were generated with immunoSEQ multiplex PCR, while TCRdb's copy carries only in-frame clones and drops some. Clone size and V and J calls were adopted from that table, with D and trimming inferred from the DNA. The sample carries roughly 220,000 clones, around 84% recorded once. Trimming shortened V by 2 bases and J by 6 bases, and 13 bases separated the two germline ends. This CDR3 comprises 14 residues. Germline values: CDR1 SGHTA, CDR2 FQGNSA. J is TRBJ1-1 and V is TRBV7-2, with no clear D. The clonotype originates from a woman in her sixties or seventies who had recovered from COVID-19. Sample: peripheral blood. The CDR3 is CASSLSPGVAEAFF. CDR3 bases: TGTGCCAGCAGCTTAAGCCCCGGGGTGGCTGAAGCTTTCTTT.